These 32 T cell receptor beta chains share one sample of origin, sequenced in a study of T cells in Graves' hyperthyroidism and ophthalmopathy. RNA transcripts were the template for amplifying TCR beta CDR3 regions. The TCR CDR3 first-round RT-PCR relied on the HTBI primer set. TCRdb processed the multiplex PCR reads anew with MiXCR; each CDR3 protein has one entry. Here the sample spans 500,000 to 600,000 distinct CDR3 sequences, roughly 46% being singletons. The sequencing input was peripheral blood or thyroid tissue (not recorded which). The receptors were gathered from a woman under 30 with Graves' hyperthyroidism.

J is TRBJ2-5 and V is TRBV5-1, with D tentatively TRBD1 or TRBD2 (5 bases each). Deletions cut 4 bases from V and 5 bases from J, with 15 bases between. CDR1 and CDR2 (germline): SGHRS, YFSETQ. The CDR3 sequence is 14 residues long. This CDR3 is CASSEWDGRETQYF. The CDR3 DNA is TGCGCCAGCAGCGAGTGGGACGGCCGTGAGACCCAGTACTTC.

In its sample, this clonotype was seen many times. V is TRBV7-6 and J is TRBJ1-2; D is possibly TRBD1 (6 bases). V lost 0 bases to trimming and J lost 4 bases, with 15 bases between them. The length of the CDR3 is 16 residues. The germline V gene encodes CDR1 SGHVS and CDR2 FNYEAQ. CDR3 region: CASSLAPGSGAYGYTF. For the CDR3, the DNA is TGTGCCAGCAGCTTAGCGCCTGGATCAGGGGCCTATGGCTACACCTTC. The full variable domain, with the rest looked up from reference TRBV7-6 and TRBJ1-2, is GAGVSQSPRYKVTKRGQDVALRCDPISGHVSLYWYRQALGQGPEFLTYFNYEAQQDKSGLPNDRFSAERPEGSISTLTIQRTEQRDSAMYRCASSLAPGSGAYGYTFGSGTRLTVV.

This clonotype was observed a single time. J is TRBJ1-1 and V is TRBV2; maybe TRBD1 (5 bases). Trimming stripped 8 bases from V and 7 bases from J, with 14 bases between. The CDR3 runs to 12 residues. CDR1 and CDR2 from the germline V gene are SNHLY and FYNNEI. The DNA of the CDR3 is TGTGCCAGCTCGGGGGGAACTAATGAAGCTTTCTTT. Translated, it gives CASSGGTNEAFF. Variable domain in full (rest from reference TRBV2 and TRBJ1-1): EPEVTQTPSHQVTQMGQEVILRCVPISNHLYFYWYRQILGQKVEFLVSFYNNEISEKSEIFDDQFSVERPDGSNFTLKIRSTKLEDSAMYFCASSGGTNEAFFGQGTRLTVV.

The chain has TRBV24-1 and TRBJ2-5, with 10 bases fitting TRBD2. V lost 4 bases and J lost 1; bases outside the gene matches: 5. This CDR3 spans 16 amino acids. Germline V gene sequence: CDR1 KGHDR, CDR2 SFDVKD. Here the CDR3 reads CATSDPAGGSQETQYF. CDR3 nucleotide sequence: TGTGCCACCAGTGACCCAGCGGGAGGGAGCCAAGAGACCCAGTACTTC.

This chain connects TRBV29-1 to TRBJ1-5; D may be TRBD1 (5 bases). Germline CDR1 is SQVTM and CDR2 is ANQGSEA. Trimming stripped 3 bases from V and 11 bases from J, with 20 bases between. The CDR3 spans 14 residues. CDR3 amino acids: CSVDDSGRMETQHF. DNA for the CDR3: TGCAGCGTTGATGACAGCGGGAGGATGGAGACCCAGCATTTT.

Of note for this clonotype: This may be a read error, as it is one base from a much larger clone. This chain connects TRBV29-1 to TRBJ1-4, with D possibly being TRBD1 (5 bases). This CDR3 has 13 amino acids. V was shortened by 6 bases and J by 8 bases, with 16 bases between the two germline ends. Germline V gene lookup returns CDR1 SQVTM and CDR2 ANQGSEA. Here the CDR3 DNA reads TGCAGCGTGGAGGACCCTAAGGGGGAAAAACTGTTTTTT. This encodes CSVEDPKGEKLFF. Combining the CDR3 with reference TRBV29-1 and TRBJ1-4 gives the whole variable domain SAVISQKPSRDICQRGTSLTIQCQVDSQVTMMFWYRQQPGQSLTLIATANQGSEATYESGFVIDKFPISRPNLTFSTLTVSNMSPEDSSIYLCSVEDPKGEKLFFGSGTQLSVL.

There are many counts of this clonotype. The CDR3 here is CASSLGPGSTEAFF. Here the CDR3 DNA reads TGTGCCAGCAGCTTAGGCCCGGGGAGCACTGAAGCTTTCTTT. The V call is TRBV11-1, the J call TRBJ1-1; D uncertain. Germline assignment: CDR1 SGHAT and CDR2 FQDESV (reference sequence). The CDR3 is made up of 14 amino acids. V was trimmed by 1 base and J by 4 bases, leaving 10 bases between them.

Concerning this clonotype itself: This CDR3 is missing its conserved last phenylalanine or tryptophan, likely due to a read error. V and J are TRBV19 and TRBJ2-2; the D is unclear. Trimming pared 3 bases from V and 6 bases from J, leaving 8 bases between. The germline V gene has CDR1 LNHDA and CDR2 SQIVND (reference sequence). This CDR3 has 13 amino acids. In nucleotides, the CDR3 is TGTGCCAGTAGTATCCCTGTGGCCGGGGAGCTGTTTTCT. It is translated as CASSIPVAGELFS.

The CDR3 reads CASSPSGSVETQYF. The CDR3 region has the DNA TGTGCCAGCTCCCCTAGCGGGAGTGTAGAGACCCAGTACTTC. The chain uses TRBV6-1 and TRBJ2-5, with TRBD2 identical over 10 bases. The CDR3 sequence is 14 residues long. The germline V gene encodes CDR1 MNHNS and CDR2 SASEGT. The V gene end was trimmed by 8 bases and the J gene end by 4 bases; junction bases not matched to a gene: 7.

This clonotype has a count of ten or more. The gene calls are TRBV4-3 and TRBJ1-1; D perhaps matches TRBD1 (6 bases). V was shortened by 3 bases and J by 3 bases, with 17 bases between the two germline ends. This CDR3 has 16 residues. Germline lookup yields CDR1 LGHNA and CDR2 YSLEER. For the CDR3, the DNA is TGCGCCAGCAGCCAGGGTGTGGGGGGCGCCGACACTGAAGCTTTCTTT. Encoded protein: CASSQGVGGADTEAFF.

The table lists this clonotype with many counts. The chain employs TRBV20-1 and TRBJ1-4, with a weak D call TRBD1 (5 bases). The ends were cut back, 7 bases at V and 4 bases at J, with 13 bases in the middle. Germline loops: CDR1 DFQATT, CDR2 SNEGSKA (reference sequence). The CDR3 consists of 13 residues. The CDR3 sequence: CSGIGTFNEKLFF. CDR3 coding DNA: TGCAGTGGCATCGGGACCTTTAATGAAAAACTGTTTTTT.

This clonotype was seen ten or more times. Here the CDR3 DNA reads TGTGCCAGCAACACCCGGGAGAAAGGGGAAAAACTGTTTTTT. This gives the protein CASNTREKGEKLFF. This chain uses TRBV6-6 with TRBJ1-4; D gene unclear. V dropped 7 bases and J dropped 8 bases, with 17 bases sitting between them. This CDR3 contains 14 residues. Germline V gene lookup returns CDR1 MNHNY and CDR2 SVGAGI (reference sequence).

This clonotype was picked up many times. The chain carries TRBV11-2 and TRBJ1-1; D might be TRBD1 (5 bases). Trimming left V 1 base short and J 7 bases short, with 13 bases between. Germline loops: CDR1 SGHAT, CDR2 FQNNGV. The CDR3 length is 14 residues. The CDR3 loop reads CASSLGGRGLEAFF. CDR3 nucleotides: TGTGCCAGCAGCTTAGGGGGACGGGGACTTGAAGCTTTCTTT. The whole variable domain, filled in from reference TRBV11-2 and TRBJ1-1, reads EAGVAQSPRYKIIEKRQSVAFWCNPISGHATLYWYQQILGQGPKLLIQFQNNGVVDDSQLPKDRFSAERLKGVDSTLKIQPAKLEDSAVYLCASSLGGRGLEAFFGQGTRLTVV.

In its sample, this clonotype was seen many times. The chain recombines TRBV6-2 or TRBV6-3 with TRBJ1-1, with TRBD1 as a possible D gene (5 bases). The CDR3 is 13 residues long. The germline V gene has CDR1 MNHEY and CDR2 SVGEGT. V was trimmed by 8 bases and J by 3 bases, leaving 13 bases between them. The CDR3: CASAKTEYTEAFF. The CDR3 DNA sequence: TGTGCCAGCGCTAAGACAGAATACACTGAAGCTTTCTTT.

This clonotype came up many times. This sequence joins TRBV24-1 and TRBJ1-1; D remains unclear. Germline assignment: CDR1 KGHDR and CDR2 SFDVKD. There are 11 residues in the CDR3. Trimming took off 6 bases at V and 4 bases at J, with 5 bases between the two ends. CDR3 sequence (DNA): TGTGCCACCAGTCTAGGCACTGAAGCTTTCTTT. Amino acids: CATSLGTEAFF.

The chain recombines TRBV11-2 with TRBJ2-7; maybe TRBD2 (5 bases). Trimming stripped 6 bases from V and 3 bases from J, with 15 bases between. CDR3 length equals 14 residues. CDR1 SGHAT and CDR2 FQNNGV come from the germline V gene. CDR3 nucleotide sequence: TGTGCCAGCAGATTCGGGGTTAAAGGCTACGAGCAGTACTTC. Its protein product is CASRFGVKGYEQYF.

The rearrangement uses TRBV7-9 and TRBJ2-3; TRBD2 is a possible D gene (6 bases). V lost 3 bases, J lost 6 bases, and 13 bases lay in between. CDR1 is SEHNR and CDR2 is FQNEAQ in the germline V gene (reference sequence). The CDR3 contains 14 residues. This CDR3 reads CASSFETREDTQYF. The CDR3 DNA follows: TGTGCCAGCAGCTTTGAGACTAGGGAGGATACGCAGTATTTT.

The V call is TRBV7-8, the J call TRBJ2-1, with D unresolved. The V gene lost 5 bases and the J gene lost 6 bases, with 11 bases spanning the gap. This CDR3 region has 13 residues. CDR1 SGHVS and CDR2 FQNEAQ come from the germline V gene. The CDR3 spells CASSPRMINEQFF. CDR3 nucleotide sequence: TGTGCCAGCAGCCCAAGGATGATCAATGAGCAGTTCTTC.

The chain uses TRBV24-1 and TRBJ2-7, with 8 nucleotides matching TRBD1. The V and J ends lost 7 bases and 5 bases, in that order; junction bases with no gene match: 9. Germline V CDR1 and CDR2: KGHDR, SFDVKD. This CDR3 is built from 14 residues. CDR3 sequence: CATRGQGKVNEQYF. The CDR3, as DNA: TGTGCCACCAGAGGACAGGGTAAGGTAAACGAGCAGTACTTC.

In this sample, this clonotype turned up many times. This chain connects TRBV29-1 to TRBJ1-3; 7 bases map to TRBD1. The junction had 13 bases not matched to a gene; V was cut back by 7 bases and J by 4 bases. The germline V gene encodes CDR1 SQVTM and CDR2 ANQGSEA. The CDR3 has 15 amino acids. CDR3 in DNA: TGCAGCGCTGCCTCAGAGGGGGCGGTAGGAAACACCATATATTTT. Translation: CSAASEGAVGNTIYF. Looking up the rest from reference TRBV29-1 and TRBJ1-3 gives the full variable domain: SAVISQKPSRDICQRGTSLTIQCQVDSQVTMMFWYRQQPGQSLTLIATANQGSEATYESGFVIDKFPISRPNLTFSTLTVSNMSPEDSSIYLCSAASEGAVGNTIYFGEGSWLTVV.

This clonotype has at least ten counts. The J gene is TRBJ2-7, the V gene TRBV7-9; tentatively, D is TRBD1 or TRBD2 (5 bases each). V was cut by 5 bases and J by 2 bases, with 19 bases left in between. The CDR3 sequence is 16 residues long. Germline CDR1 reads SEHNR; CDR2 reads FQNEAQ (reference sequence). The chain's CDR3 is CASSQSTGTGAYEQYF. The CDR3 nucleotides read TGTGCCAGCAGCCAATCAACCGGGACCGGCGCCTACGAGCAGTACTTC.

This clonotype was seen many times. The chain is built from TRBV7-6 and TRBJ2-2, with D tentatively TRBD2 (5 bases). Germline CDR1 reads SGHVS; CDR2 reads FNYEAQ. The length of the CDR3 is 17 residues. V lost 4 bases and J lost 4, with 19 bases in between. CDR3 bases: TGTGCCAGCAGCTCTGCATCGGAAGGGAGCCCCACCGGGGAGCTGTTTTTT. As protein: CASSSASEGSPTGELFF.

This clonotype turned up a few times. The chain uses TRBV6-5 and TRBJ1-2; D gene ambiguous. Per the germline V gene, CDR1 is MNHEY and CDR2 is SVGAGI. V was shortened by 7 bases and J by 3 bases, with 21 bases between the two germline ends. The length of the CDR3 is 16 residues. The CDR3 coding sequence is TGTGCCAGCACCAAAAGCCCTACGTCGAGGGACTATGGCTACACCTTC. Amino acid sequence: CASTKSPTSRDYGYTF.

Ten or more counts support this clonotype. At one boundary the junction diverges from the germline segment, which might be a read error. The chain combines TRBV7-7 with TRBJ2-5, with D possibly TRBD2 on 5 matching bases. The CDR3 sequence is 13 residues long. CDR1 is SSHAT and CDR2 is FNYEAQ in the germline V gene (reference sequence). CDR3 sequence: CASSEGEQETQYF. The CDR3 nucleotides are TGTGCTAGCAGCGAGGGTGAACAAGAGACCCAGTACTTC.

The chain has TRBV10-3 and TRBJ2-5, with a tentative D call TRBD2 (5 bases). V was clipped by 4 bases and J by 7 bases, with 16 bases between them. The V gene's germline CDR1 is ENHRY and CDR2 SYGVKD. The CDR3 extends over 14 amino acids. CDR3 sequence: CAISAARGEGTQYF. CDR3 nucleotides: TGTGCCATCAGTGCCGCCCGAGGCGAGGGGACCCAGTACTTC.

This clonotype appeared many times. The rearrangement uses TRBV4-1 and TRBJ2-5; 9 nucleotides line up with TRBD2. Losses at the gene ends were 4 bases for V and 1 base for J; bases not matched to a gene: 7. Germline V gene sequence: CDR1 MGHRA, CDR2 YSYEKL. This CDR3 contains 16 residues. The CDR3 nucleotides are TGCGCCAGCAGCCTCGGGACTAGCCGATTCCAAGAGACCCAGTACTTC. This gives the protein CASSLGTSRFQETQYF.

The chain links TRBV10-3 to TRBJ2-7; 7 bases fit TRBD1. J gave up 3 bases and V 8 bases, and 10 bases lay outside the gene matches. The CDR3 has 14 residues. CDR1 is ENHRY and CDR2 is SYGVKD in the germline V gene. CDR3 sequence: CAIREQGQRYEQYF. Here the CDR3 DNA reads TGTGCCATCCGGGAACAGGGGCAACGCTACGAGCAGTACTTC.

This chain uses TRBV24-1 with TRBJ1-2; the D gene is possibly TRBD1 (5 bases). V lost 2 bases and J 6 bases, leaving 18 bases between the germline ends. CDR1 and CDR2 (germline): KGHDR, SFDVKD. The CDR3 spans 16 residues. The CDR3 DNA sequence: TGTGCCACCAGTGATTACTCGGGGGAGTCCTACAATGGCTACACCTTC. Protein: CATSDYSGESYNGYTF.

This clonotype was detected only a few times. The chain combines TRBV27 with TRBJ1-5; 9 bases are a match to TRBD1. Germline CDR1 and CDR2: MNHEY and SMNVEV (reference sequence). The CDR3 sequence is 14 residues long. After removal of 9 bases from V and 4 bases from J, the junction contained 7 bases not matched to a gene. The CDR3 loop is CASRHRGPNQPQHF. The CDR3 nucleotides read TGTGCCAGTAGACACAGGGGGCCTAATCAGCCCCAGCATTTT.

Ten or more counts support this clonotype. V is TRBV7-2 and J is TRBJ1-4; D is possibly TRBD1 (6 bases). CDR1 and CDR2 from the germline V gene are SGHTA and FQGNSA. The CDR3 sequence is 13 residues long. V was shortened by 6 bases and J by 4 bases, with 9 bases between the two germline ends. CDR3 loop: CASRDSHNEKLFF. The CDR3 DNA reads TGTGCCAGCAGGGACAGCCATAATGAAAAACTGTTTTTT.

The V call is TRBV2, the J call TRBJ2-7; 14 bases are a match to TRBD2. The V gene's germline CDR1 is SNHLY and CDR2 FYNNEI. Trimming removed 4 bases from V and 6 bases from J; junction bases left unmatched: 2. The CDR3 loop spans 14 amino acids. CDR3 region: CASSGTSGRFEQYF. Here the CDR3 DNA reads TGTGCCAGCAGTGGGACTAGCGGGAGGTTCGAGCAGTACTTC. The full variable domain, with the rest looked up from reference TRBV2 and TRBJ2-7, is EPEVTQTPSHQVTQMGQEVILRCVPISNHLYFYWYRQILGQKVEFLVSFYNNEISEKSEIFDDQFSVERPDGSNFTLKIRSTKLEDSAMYFCASSGTSGRFEQYFGPGTRLTVT.

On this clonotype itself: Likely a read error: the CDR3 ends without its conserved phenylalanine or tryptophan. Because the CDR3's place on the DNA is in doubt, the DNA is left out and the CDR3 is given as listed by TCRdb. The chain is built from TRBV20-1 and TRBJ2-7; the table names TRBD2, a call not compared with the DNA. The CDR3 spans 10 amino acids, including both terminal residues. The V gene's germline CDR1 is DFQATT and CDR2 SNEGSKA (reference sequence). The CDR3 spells CSARGSGLAG.